This TCR beta chain emerged from a study of PD-1 blockade in classical Hodgkin lymphoma. After autologous stem cell transplantation all patients relapsed, and prior brentuximab vedotin exposure differed between cohorts. Sequencing used immunoSEQ multiplex PCR; TCRdb keeps in-frame clones, though not all of them. Here the sample spans about 13,000 clones, more than 85% being singletons. V was trimmed by 7 bases and J by 3 bases, leaving 16 bases between them. The germline gives CDR1 GTSNPN, CDR2 SVGIG (reference sequence). CDR3 length: 13 residues. The sample here was peripheral blood mononuclear cells (PBMCs), taken at baseline. J is TRBJ2-7 and V is TRBV30; D not resolved. The receptor comes from a human donor with classical Hodgkin lymphoma. CDR3 in DNA: TGTGCCTACAAATTGGACCGTTTCTACGAGCAGTACTTC. Its protein product is CAYKLDRFYEQYF.